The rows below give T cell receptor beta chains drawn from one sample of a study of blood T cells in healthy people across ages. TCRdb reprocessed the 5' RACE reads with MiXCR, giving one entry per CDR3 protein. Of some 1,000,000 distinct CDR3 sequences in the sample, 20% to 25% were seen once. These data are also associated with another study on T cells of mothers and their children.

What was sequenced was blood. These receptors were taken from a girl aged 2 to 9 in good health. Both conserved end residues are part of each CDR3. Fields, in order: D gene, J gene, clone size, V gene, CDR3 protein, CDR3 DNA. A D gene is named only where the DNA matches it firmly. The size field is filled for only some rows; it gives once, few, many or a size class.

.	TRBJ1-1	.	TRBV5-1	CASSLGSQGFEAFF	TGCGCCAGCAGCTTGGGTAGCCAAGGCTTTGAAGCTTTCTTT
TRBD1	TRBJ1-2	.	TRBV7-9	CASSWGTEQSNYGYTF	TGTGCCAGCAGCTGGGGGACAGAACAATCTAACTATGGCTACACCTTC
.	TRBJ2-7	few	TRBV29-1	CSVEEGDYEQYF	TGCAGCGTTGAAGAAGGCGACTACGAGCAGTACTTC
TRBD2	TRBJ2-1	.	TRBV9	CASSVGRLAAYNEQFF	TGTGCCAGCAGCGTAGGAAGACTAGCAGCTTACAATGAGCAGTTCTTC
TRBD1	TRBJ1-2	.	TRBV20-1	CSARLGTANYGYTF	TGCAGTGCTAGACTCGGGACAGCTAACTATGGCTACACCTTC
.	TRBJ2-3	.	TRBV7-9	CASSLFLAGDTQYF	TGTGCCAGCAGCTTATTCCTTGCGGGAGATACGCAGTATTTT
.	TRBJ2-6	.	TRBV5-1	CASSAGQSGANVLTF	TGCGCCAGCAGCGCGGGACAGTCTGGGGCCAACGTCCTGACTTTC
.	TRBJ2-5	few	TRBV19	CASRVSWRYGETQYF	TGTGCCAGTAGGGTGAGTTGGAGGTACGGAGAGACCCAGTACTTC
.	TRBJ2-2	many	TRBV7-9	CASSIRLYPPGELFF	TGTGCCAGCAGCATAAGGCTCTACCCACCCGGGGAGCTGTTTTTT
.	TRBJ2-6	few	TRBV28	CASNVLSGANVLTF	TGTGCCAGCAATGTCCTCTCTGGGGCCAACGTCCTGACTTTC
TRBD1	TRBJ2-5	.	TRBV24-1	CATSDLRIRQGDFTSYQETQYF	TGTGCCACCAGTGATTTAAGGATTCGGCAGGGGGATTTCACTTCCTACCAAGAGACCCAGTACTTC
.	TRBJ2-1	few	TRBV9	CASSVEALPHPYNEQFF	TGTGCCAGCAGCGTAGAGGCACTCCCGCATCCCTACAATGAGCAGTTCTTC
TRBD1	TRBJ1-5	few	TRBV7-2	CASSLYGQGNQPQHF	TGTGCCAGCAGCTTATATGGACAGGGCAATCAGCCCCAGCATTTT
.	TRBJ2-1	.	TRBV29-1	CSVEEGYEQFF	TGCAGCGTTGAAGAGGGGTATGAGCAGTTCTTC
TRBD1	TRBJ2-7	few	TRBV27	CASSYGTGGSEQYF	TGTGCCAGCAGTTACGGGACAGGGGGCAGCGAGCAGTACTTC
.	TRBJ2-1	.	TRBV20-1	CSAQGGLVTVEEQFF	TGCAGTGCCCAAGGGGGACTCGTAACTGTCGAGGAGCAGTTCTTC
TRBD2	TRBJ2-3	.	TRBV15	CATSRGLAGGRDTQYF	TGTGCCACCAGCAGAGGTCTAGCGGGGGGGCGAGATACGCAGTATTTT
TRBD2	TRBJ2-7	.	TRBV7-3	CASSSAAGGFYEQYF	TGTGCCAGCAGCTCCGCAGCGGGGGGATTTTACGAGCAGTACTTC